This T cell receptor beta chain was identified during a study of T cells in localized non-small cell lung cancer. Study-wide points: One tumor region alone was sequenced, and heterogeneity therefore remains possible.

This clone showed up just once. Its specificity is unknown. Sequencing used immunoSEQ multiplex PCR; TCRdb keeps in-frame clones, though not all of them. The sample lists 45,000 to 70,000 clones, roughly 88% seen once, with 5.2% in the top ten. The CDR3 is 15 residues long. The V end lost 5 bases, the J end lost 2 bases, and 15 bases lay between the germline ends. Germline CDR1 reads SGHNT; CDR2 reads YENEEA. This chain joins TRBV11-3 and TRBJ1-1; D gene ambiguous. The specimen was peripheral blood, collected before any cancer treatment. This TCR was recovered from a woman aged 35-75 years with stage I lung adenocarcinoma. The CDR3 region has the DNA TGTGCCAGCAGCCCAAAGTTTTCTTCTAACACTGAAGCTTTCTTT. Translating it yields CASSPKFSSNTEAFF.